The subject of this entry is one TCR beta chain. Its recognized antigen is unknown. It has no much larger one-base neighbor in the sample; base qualities were not kept. The trial excluded patients who had a history of autoimmune disease or who were on systemic immunosuppression. Peripheral blood for TCR sequencing was collected from all dose cohorts at baseline, on cycle 4 day 1, and on cycle 7 day 1. The samples were drawn from a first-in-human, open-label, multicenter phase I dose-escalation trial of ivuxolimab. Adults with locally advanced or metastatic melanoma, renal cell, hepatocellular, or head and neck squamous cell carcinoma were enrolled in the trial. Before TCR sequencing, CD4+ T cells and CD8+ T cells from peripheral blood were sorted into separate populations. To sequence the TCRbeta CDR3 region, genomic DNA was isolated from the sorted cells. The immunoSEQ Assay was used to sequence the TCRbeta CDR3 regions. TCRdb took this table from immuneACCESS and kept in-frame rearrangements with V and J called. Such tables lack part of the clones; where checked against another copy, unresolved V genes explain under half of the gap, and the rest is unexplained. Present in this sample are roughly 59,000 clones, roughly four fifths of which were seen just once. The ten largest clones capture 1% of the sample.

The sample originates from a study of OX40 agonist ivuxolimab in advanced cancers. Background on the whole study: Ivuxolimab was a fully human IgG2 agonistic monoclonal antibody targeting the costimulatory receptor OX40 (CD134). Peripheral TCRbeta sequencing aimed to test whether ivuxolimab altered TCR sequence diversity and caused clonal T-cell expansion. Of the 50 or so patients in dose escalation, approximately 20 had hepatocellular carcinoma, some 15 had melanoma, 9 had renal cell carcinoma and 9 had head and neck cancer. Prior anti-PD-1, anti-PD-L1 or anti-CTLA-4 therapy was permitted, and checkpoint inhibitors had been received by less than 45% of dose-escalation patients. Intravenous ivuxolimab was administered to patients every 2 weeks at six dose levels: 0.01, 0.1, 0.3, 1.5, 3 and 10 mg/kg. Partial responses occurred in three dose-escalation patients, of whom one had hepatocellular carcinoma and two had cutaneous melanoma. The paper describes the monotherapy dose-escalation part (N of about 50 patients) of the phase I trial of ivuxolimab. The dose-escalation cohort was approximately 83% male with a mean age of approximately 60 years, ranging from roughly 20 to 80.

From cysteine to phenylalanine, the CDR3 is 14 amino acids long. Only CDR3 DNA is held: 42 bases, read in frame from base 1. Trimming removed 3 bases from V and 2 bases from J, leaving 9 bases between the germline ends. From the germline V gene, CDR1 is MGHDK and CDR2 is SYGVNS. Broader findings and caveats from the paper: Low levels of normalized T-cell clonal expansion were also seen in some patients who did not respond. In the 0.1-3.0 mg/kg groups, partial responders were among the patients with the lowest normalized peripheral clonal expansion, particularly in CD8+ T cells. On average, CD8+ T cells showed more expanded clones than CD4+ T cells after ivuxolimab. At doses of 0.1 to 3.0 mg/kg, clonal expansion of both CD4+ and CD8+ T cells in blood was seen between baseline and week 6. Which antigens the clonally expanded peripheral T cells were specific for was not determined.

Material: CD4+ or CD8+ T cells sorted from blood, obtained in a trial of the OX40 agonist ivuxolimab. The chain joins TRBV25-1 to TRBJ2-3, and possibly TRBD1, on 5 matching bases. The receptor's source is an adult with an advanced solid tumor such as melanoma, head and neck, liver or kidney cancer. The nucleotides are TGTGCCAGCAGTGATAGGGGTGTCACAGATACGCAGTATTTT. Its protein reads: CASSDRGVTDTQYF.